This is a list of T cell receptor beta chains from one sample in a study of beta chain features in type 1 diabetes. Here immunoSEQ multiplex PCR was the method, and the copy in TCRdb shows in-frame clones only, minus some. The table lists around 250,000 clones, around a quarter of them singletons. The sample comprised central memory CD4+ T cells from blood. The origin of the receptors is a man aged 30-40 years in good health. Both conserved end residues are part of each CDR3. The order of the fields is J gene, D gene, clone size, V gene, CDR3 protein, CDR3 DNA. The D gene is left open where the match is weak. Clone size is not always given. Where it is, it says once, few, many or a class for expanded clones.

j_gene: TRBJ2-3
d_gene: TRBD2
abundance: few
v_gene: TRBV7-2
CDR3aa: CASSPSGARTDTQYF
CDR3nt: TGTGCCAGCAGCCCCAGCGGGGCACGCACAGATACGCAGTATTTT

j_gene: TRBJ2-3
d_gene: TRBD2
abundance: many
v_gene: TRBV15
CDR3aa: CATSTGGFSTDTQYF
CDR3nt: TGTGCCACCTCCACGGGGGGGTTCAGCACAGATACGCAGTATTTT

j_gene: TRBJ2-7
d_gene: NA
abundance: NA
v_gene: TRBV7-2
CDR3aa: CASSPNPYEQYF
CDR3nt: TGTGCCAGCAGCCCCAACCCCTACGAGCAGTACTTC

j_gene: TRBJ2-7
d_gene: NA
abundance: NA
v_gene: TRBV14
CDR3aa: CASSHISAGAIYEQYF
CDR3nt: TGTGCCAGCAGCCACATCTCGGCGGGGGCGATTTACGAGCAGTACTTC

j_gene: TRBJ2-5
d_gene: TRBD1
abundance: NA
v_gene: TRBV5-1
CDR3aa: CASSPGQISAETQYF
CDR3nt: TGCGCCAGCAGCCCGGGACAGATCAGTGCGGAGACCCAGTACTTC

j_gene: TRBJ2-7
d_gene: NA
abundance: NA
v_gene: TRBV10-2
CDR3aa: CASSDDGYEQYF
CDR3nt: TGCGCCAGCAGTGACGACGGGTACGAGCAGTACTTC

j_gene: TRBJ2-1
d_gene: TRBD2
abundance: NA
v_gene: TRBV27
CDR3aa: CASSLSALRDYQMAQFF
CDR3nt: TGTGCCAGCAGTTTATCAGCCCTACGGGACTACCAGATGGCGCAGTTCTTC

j_gene: TRBJ2-1
d_gene: NA
abundance: NA
v_gene: TRBV19
CDR3aa: CASSTSRTANEQFF
CDR3nt: TGTGCCAGTAGTACATCCCGAACTGCCAATGAGCAGTTCTTC

j_gene: TRBJ2-2
d_gene: TRBD1
abundance: few
v_gene: TRBV6-1
CDR3aa: CATAEDRVAGELFF
CDR3nt: TGTGCCACCGCGGAGGACAGGGTGGCCGGGGAGCTGTTTTTT

j_gene: TRBJ2-1
d_gene: TRBD2
abundance: few
v_gene: TRBV27
CDR3aa: CASSSGLGVYNEQFF
CDR3nt: TGTGCCAGCAGTTCCGGACTAGGGGTTTACAATGAGCAGTTCTTC

j_gene: TRBJ2-5
d_gene: NA
abundance: NA
v_gene: TRBV6-5
CDR3aa: CASSPSKETQYF
CDR3nt: TGTGCCAGCAGCCCCTCAAAGGAGACCCAGTACTTC

j_gene: TRBJ2-1
d_gene: TRBD1
abundance: NA
v_gene: TRBV19
CDR3aa: CASSEGTGNNEQFF
CDR3nt: TGTGCCAGTAGCGAAGGGACAGGGAACAATGAGCAGTTCTTC

j_gene: TRBJ2-5
d_gene: TRBD2
abundance: NA
v_gene: TRBV7-2
CDR3aa: CASSLVAGEGETQYF
CDR3nt: TGTGCCAGCAGCTTAGTCGCGGGAGAGGGAGAGACCCAGTACTTC

j_gene: TRBJ2-1
d_gene: NA
abundance: few
v_gene: TRBV9
CDR3aa: CASSVSSRSDEQFF
CDR3nt: TGTGCCAGCAGCGTGAGTAGTCGGAGCGATGAGCAGTTCTTC

j_gene: TRBJ2-5
d_gene: NA
abundance: few
v_gene: TRBV4-3
CDR3aa: CASSQAIGGAETQYF
CDR3nt: TGCGCCAGCAGCCAAGCAATCGGGGGAGCAGAGACCCAGTACTTC

j_gene: TRBJ2-3
d_gene: TRBD2
abundance: NA
v_gene: TRBV9
CDR3aa: CASSVAGLAADTQYF
CDR3nt: TGTGCCAGCAGCGTAGCTGGACTAGCGGCAGATACGCAGTATTTT

j_gene: TRBJ2-7
d_gene: NA
abundance: NA
v_gene: TRBV10-3
CDR3aa: CAIGIDRSREQYF
CDR3nt: TGTGCCATCGGCATCGACAGGTCACGCGAGCAGTACTTC

j_gene: TRBJ2-6
d_gene: TRBD1
abundance: NA
v_gene: TRBV30
CDR3aa: CAWARQGTPGANVLTF
CDR3nt: TGTGCCTGGGCACGACAGGGTACCCCTGGGGCCAACGTCCTGACTTTC

j_gene: TRBJ1-1
d_gene: NA
abundance: NA
v_gene: TRBV4-3
CDR3aa: CASSHRVGTEAFF
CDR3nt: TGCGCCAGCAGCCATAGGGTGGGCACTGAAGCTTTCTTT

j_gene: TRBJ2-6
d_gene: NA
abundance: few
v_gene: TRBV9
CDR3aa: CASSVRGSGANVLTF
CDR3nt: TGTGCCAGCAGCGTAAGGGGCTCTGGGGCCAACGTCCTGACTTTC

j_gene: TRBJ2-1
d_gene: NA
abundance: few
v_gene: TRBV7-8
CDR3aa: CASSLVLANYNEQFF
CDR3nt: TGTGCCAGCAGCTTAGTACTAGCTAACTACAATGAGCAGTTCTTC